This TCR beta chain was profiled in a study of blood T cell repertoires in COVID-19. Study-wide context: Acute-phase and convalescent COVID-19 samples originated in the United States, Italy and Spain.

There are a few counts of this clone. As originally analysed: Reference gene primer amplification gave nucleated cell count estimates. Profiled with immunoSEQ multiplex PCR; TCRdb holds only in-frame clones, not every one. V, J and clone size are taken as reported in that table, and D and trimming were inferred from the DNA itself. The sample carries 130,000 to 150,000 clones, around 84% recorded once. CDR1 is MNHEY and CDR2 is SMNVEV in the germline V gene (reference sequence). The junction had 11 bases not matched to a gene; V was cut back by 6 bases and J by 3 bases. The CDR3 is made up of 16 amino acids.

The sequence was collected from a man in his sixties with active or convalescent COVID-19. Sequencing used peripheral blood. V usage is TRBV27 and J usage is TRBJ1-2; 9 nucleotides align to TRBD1. As DNA, the CDR3 is TGTGCCAGCAGCCCTACTATGGGACAGGGTTACTATGGCTACACCTTC. Its protein product is CASSPTMGQGYYGYTF.